The present T cell receptor (beta chain) was sequenced within a study of T cell responses to AZD1222 COVID-19 vaccine. Findings of the study overall: Vaccine-associated CD4 TCRs spanned spike, dominant at 160-218 and 743-854. Clonal diversity was possibly underestimated, and the donors were mostly white British, with more females.

The V gene lost 6 bases and the J gene lost 8 bases, with 10 bases spanning the gap. This CDR3 region has 12 residues. The table came from immunoSEQ multiplex PCR; TCRdb's copy has only in-frame clones and leaves some out. This sample yields about 69,000 clones, of which 75% to 90% are seen a single time; around 25% belongs to the top ten. Remarks on this clone: Its antigen remains unidentified.

Second-dose schedules of about 4 or about 12 weeks were combined. Sample: peripheral blood, taken 28 days after the second AZD1222 dose. The chain is built from TRBV12-3 or TRBV12-4 and TRBJ2-2; D is unclear. The receptor was derived from an adult who received the AZD1222 COVID-19 vaccine. The CDR3 DNA reads TGTGCCAGCAGATCCAGCTCTGGGGAGCTGTTTTTT. It codes for CASRSSSGELFF.